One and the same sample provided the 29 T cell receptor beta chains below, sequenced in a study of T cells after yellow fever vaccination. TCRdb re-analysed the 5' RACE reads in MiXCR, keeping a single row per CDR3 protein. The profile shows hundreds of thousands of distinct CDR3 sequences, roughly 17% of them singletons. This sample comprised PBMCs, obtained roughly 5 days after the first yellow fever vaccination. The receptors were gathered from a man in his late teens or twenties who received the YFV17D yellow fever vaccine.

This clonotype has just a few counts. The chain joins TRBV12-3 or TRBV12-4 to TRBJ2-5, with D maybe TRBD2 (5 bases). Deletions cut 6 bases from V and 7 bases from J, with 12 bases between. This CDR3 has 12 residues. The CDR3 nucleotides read TGTGCCAGCAGCCCCCCAGAGGGGACCCAGTACTTC. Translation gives CASSPPEGTQYF.

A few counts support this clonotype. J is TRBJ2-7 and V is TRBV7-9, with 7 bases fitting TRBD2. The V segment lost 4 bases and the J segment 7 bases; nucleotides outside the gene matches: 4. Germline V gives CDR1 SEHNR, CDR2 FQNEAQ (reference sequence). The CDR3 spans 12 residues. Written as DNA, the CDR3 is TGTGCCAGCAGCTGGGGGGGGAAGGAGCAGTACGTC. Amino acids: CASSWGGKEQYV.

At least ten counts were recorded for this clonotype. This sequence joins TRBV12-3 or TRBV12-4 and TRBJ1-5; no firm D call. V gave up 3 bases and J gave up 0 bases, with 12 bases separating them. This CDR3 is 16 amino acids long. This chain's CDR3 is CASSFSPAYSNQPQHF. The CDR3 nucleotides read TGTGCCAGCAGTTTCTCACCTGCTTATAGCAATCAGCCCCAGCATTTT.

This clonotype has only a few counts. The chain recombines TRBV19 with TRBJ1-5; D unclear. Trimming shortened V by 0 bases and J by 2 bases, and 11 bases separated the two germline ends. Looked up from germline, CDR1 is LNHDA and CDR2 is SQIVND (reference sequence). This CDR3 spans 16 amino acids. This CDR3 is CASSIDRVGGNQPQHF. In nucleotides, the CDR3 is TGTGCCAGTAGTATAGATCGAGTAGGAGGCAATCAGCCCCAGCATTTT.

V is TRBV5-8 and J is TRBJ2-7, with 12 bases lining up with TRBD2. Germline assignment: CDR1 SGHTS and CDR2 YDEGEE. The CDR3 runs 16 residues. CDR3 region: CASSLVGLAGPYELYV. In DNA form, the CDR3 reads TGTGCCAGCAGCTTGGTCGGACTAGCGGGGCCCTACGAGCTGTACGTC.

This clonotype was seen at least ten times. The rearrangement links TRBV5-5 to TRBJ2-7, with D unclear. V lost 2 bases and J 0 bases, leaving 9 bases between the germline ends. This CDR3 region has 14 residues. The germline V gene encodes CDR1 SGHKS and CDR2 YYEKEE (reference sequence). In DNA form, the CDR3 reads TGTGCCAGCAGCTTACAGCTGAGCTCCTACGAGCAGTACGTC. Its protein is CASSLQLSSYEQYV.

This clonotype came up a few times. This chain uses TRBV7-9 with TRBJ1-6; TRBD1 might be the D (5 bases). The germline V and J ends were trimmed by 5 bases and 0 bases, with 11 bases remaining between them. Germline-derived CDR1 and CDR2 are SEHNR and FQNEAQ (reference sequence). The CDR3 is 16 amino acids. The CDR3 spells CASSPGRDSYNSPLHF. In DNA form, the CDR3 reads TGTGCCAGCAGCCCGGGACGGGACTCCTATAATTCACCCCTCCACTTT.

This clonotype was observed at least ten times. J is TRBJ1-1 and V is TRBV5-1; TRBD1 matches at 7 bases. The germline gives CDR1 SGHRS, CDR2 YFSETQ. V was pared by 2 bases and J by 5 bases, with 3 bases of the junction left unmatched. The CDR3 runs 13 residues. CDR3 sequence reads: CASSLQGRTEAFF. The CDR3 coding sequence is TGCGCCAGCAGCTTACAGGGGAGGACTGAAGCTTTCTTT.

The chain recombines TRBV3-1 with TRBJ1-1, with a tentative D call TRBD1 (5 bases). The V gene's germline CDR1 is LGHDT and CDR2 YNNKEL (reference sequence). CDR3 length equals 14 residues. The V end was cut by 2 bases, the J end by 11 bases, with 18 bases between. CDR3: CASSQLRGAEGAFF. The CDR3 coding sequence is TGTGCCAGCAGCCAATTGCGAGGGGCTGAGGGGGCTTTCTTT.

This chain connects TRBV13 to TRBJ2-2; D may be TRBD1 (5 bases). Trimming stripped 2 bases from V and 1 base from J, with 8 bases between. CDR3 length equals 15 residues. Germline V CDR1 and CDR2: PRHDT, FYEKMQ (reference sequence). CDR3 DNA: TGTGCCAGCAGCTTAAGACAGAGGAACACCGGGGAGCTGTTTTTT. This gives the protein CASSLRQRNTGELFF.

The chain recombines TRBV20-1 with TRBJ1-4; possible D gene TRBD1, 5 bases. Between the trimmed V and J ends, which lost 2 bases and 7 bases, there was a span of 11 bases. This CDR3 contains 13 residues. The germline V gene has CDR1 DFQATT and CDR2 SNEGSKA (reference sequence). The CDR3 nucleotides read TGCAGTGCTAGAATAGGGAGGGGTGAAAAACTGTTTTTT. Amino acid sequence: CSARIGRGEKLFF.

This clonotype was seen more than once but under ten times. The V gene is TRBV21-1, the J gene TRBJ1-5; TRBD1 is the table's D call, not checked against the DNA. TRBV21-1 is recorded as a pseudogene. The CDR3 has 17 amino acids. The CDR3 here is CASRRGTGGERSQPQHF. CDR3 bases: TGTGCCAGCAGACGAGGAACAGGGGGCGAAAGGTCTCAGCCCCAGCATTTT.

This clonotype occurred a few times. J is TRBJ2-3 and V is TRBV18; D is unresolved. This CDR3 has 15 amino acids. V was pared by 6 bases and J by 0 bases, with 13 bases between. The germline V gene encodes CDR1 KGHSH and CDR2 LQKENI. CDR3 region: CASSLDRLSTDTQYF. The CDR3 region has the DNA TGTGCCAGCTCTTTAGACCGTCTCAGCACAGATACGCAGTATTTT. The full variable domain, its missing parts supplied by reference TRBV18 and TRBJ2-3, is NAGVMQNPRHLVRRRGQEARLRCSPMKGHSHVYWYRQLPEEGLKFMVYLQKENIIDESGMPKERFSAEFPKEGPSILRIQQVVRGDSAAYFCASSLDRLSTDTQYFGPGTRLTVL.

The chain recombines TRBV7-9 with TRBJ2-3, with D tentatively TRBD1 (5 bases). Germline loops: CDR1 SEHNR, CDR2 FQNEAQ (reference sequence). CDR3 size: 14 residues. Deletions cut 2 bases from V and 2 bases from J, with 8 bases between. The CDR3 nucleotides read TGTGCCAGCAGCTTAAAACAGGTCACAGATACGCAGTATTTT. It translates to CASSLKQVTDTQYF.

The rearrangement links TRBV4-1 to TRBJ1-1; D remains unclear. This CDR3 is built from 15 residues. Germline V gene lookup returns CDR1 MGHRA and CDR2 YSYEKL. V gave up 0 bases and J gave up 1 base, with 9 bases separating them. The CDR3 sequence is CASSQDTERNTEAFF. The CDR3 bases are TGCGCCAGCAGCCAAGACACGGAGAGGAACACTGAAGCTTTCTTT.

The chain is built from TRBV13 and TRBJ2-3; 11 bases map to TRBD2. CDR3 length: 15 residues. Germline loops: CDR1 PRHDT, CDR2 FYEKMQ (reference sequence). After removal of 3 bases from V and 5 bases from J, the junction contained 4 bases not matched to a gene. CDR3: CASSFSGGAQDTQYF. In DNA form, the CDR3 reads TGTGCCAGCAGCTTTAGCGGGGGGGCCCAAGATACGCAGTATTTT.

The CDR3 DNA reads as TGCGCCAGCAGCTTGTACGAGGGTAGGATCACTGAAGCTTTCTTT. Translated, it gives CASSLYEGRITEAFF. The chain recombines TRBV5-1 with TRBJ1-1; D gene unclear. Trimming stripped 1 base from V and 4 bases from J, with 14 bases between. Per germline, CDR1 SGHRS and CDR2 YFSETQ. CDR3 length: 15 residues.

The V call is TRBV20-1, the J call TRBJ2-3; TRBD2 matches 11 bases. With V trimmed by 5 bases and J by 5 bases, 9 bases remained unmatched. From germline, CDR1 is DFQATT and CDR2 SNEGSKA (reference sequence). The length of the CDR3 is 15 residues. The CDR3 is CSALLLAGGGDTQYF. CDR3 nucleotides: TGCAGTGCTCTCCTTCTAGCGGGGGGAGGAGATACGCAGTATTTT.

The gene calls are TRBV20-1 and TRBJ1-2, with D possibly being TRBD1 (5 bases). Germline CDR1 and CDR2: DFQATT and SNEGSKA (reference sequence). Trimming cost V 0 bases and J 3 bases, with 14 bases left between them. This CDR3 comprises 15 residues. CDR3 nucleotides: TGCAGTGCTAGAGAGGTCTTAGGGGTCTACTATGGCTACACCTTC. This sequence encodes CSAREVLGVYYGYTF.

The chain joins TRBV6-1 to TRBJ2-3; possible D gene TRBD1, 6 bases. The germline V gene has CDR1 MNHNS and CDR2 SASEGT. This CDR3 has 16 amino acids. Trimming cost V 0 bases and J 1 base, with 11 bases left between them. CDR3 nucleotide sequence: TGTGCCAGCAGTGAAGCGCTTCACAGGGGCACAGATACGCAGTATTTT. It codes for CASSEALHRGTDTQYF.

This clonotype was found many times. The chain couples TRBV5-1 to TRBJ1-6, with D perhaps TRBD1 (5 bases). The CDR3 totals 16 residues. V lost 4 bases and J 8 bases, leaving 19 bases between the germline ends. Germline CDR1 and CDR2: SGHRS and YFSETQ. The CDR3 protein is CASSQRGLPTDSPLHF. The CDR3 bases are TGCGCCAGCAGCCAACGGGGCTTACCTACGGATTCACCCCTCCACTTT.

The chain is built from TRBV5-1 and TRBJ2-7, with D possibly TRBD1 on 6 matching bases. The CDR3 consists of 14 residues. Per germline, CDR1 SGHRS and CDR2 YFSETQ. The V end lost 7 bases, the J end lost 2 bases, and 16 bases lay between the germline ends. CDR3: CASQHGTRTYEQYF. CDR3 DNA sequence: TGCGCCAGCCAACATGGGACACGCACCTACGAGCAGTACTTC.

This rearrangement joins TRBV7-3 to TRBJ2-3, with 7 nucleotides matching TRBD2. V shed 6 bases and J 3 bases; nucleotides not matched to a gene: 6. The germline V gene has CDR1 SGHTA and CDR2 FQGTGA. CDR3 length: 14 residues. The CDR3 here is CASSWEGGTDTQYF. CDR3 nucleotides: TGTGCCAGCAGTTGGGAGGGCGGGACAGATACGCAGTATTTT.

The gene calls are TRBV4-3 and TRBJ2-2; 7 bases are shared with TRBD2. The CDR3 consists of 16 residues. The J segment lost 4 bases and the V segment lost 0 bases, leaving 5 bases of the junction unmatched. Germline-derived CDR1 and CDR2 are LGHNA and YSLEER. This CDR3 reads CASSQDWAGVTGELFF. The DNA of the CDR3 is TGCGCCAGCAGCCAAGACTGGGCGGGGGTCACCGGGGAGCTGTTTTTT.

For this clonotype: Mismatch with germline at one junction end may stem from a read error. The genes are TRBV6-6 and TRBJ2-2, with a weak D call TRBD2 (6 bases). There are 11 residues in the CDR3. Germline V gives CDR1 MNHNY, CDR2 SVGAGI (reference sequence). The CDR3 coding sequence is TGCATAACGGAGGGAGCCGGGGAGCTGTTTTTT. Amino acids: CITEGAGELFF.

The CDR3 region is CSAPDRARSDTQYF. The DNA for the CDR3 is TGCAGTGCACCTGACAGGGCGCGCTCAGATACGCAGTATTTT. The rearrangement joins TRBV20-1 to TRBJ2-3; 7 bases are shared with TRBD1. The CDR3 spans 14 residues. CDR1 and CDR2 from the germline V gene are DFQATT and SNEGSKA (reference sequence). V lost 6 bases and J lost 4; bases outside the gene matches: 10.

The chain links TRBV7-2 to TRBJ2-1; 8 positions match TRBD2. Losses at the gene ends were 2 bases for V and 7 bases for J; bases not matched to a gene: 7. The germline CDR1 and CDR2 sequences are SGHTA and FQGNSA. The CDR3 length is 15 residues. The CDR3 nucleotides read TGTGCCAGCAGCTTATTACGGGGGGGCCGGAATGAGCAGTTCTTC. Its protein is CASSLLRGGRNEQFF.

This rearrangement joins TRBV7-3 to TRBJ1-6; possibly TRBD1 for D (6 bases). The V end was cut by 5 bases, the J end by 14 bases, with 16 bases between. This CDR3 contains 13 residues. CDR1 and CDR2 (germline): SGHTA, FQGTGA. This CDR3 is CASSEQGFGSLHF. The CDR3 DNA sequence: TGTGCCAGCAGCGAACAGGGTTTCGGGTCCCTCCACTTT.

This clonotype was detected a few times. The CDR3 protein is CASTLQGQIYGYTF. CDR3 bases: TGTGCCAGCACCCTACAGGGACAAATCTATGGCTACACCTTC. This chain links TRBV6-1 with TRBJ1-2; D possibly corresponds to TRBD1 (6 bases). The CDR3 loop spans 14 amino acids. Germline loops: CDR1 MNHNS, CDR2 SASEGT. The ends were cut back, 7 bases at V and 4 bases at J, with 16 bases in the middle.